Listed here are 3 T cell receptor beta chains from one sample, sequenced in a study of Ad26.COV2.S vaccination and SARS-CoV-2 variants. Documented treatment: 15 to 20 received Ad26.COV2.S at low or high dose, single or two shots; 5 received placebo; per-sample allocation not given. Sampling took place 63 days after the first vaccine or placebo injection. Assay: immunoSEQ multiplex PCR; the TCRdb copy retains only in-frame clones and omits some. This table holds hundreds of thousands of clones, roughly 90% found once. Sample: peripheral blood, taken in a trial of Ad26.COV2.S vaccine versus placebo. The receptors originated from a person aged 18-65 years who received the Ad26.COV2.S COVID-19 vaccine or a placebo.

This chain uses TRBV6-2 or TRBV6-3 with TRBJ1-1; D is possibly TRBD1 (6 bases). CDR1 and CDR2 (germline): MNHEY, SVGEGT. V dropped 6 bases and J dropped 5 bases, with 16 bases sitting between them. There are 14 residues in the CDR3. The CDR3 bases are TGTGCCAGCAGCCGCGAGGGGGGGTGGACTGAAGCTTTCTTT. This codes for CASSREGGWTEAFF.

This clone appeared once. This chain uses TRBV29-1 with TRBJ2-1, with 13 bases lining up with TRBD2. The J segment lost 7 bases and the V segment lost 3 bases, leaving 12 bases of the junction unmatched. Germline CDR1 is SQVTM and CDR2 is ANQGSEA. This CDR3 spans 17 amino acids. CDR3 residues: CSVDLKRLAGGRNEQFF. CDR3 in DNA: TGCAGCGTTGACCTGAAACGACTAGCGGGAGGAAGGAATGAGCAGTTCTTC.

As DNA, the CDR3 is TGTGCCAGCAGCCGGCGGACAGGGACTAACTATGGCTACACCTTC. Translating it yields CASSRRTGTNYGYTF. The V and J genes are TRBV28 and TRBJ1-2; 8 nucleotides agree with TRBD1. The CDR3 is made up of 15 amino acids. J lost 0 bases, V lost 6 bases, and 6 bases had no gene match. Germline loops: CDR1 MDHEN, CDR2 SYDVKM.